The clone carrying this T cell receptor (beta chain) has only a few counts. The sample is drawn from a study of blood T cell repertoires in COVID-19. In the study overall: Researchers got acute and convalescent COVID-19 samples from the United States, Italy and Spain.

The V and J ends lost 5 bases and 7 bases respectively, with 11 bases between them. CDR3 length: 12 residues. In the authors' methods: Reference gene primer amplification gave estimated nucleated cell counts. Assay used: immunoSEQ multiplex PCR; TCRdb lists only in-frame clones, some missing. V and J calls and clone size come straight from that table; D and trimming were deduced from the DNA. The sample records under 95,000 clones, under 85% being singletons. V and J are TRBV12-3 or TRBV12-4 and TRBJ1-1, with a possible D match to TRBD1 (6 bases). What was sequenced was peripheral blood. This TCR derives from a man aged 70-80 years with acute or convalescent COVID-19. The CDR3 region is CASSPGQFEAFF. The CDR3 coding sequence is TGTGCCAGCAGTCCTGGACAGTTTGAAGCTTTCTTT.